Below, 5 T cell receptor beta chains from the same sample are listed, as sequenced in a study of human T cells and chemical hapten exposure. Time point: pre-sensitization, week 0. The treatment denotes: therapeutic diphenylcyclopropenone sensitization with weekly scalp DPC. Each CDR3 protein gets one entry after TCRdb re-called the RACE reads with MiXCR. This table has under 110,000 distinct CDR3 sequences, roughly 12% appearing once. Sequenced here: whole blood, sampled in connection with sensitization to the hapten diphenylcyclopropenone (DPC). Receptors originate from a woman aged 50 to 65 with alopecia areata. Some clones in this sample may be carry-over from other donors' samples.

The table lists this clonotype with a few counts. The chain is built from TRBV5-1 and TRBJ2-5, with 10 bases matching TRBD2. Trimming took 3 bases from V and 5 from J; bases not matched to a gene: 10. From germline, CDR1 is SGHRS and CDR2 YFSETQ. The CDR3 has 16 residues. CDR3 DNA: TGCGCCAGCAGCTCCCCAGAGCGGGAGGGAGGCGAGACCCAGTACTTC. This encodes CASSSPEREGGETQYF.

The table lists this clonotype with a few counts. The chain combines TRBV20-1 with TRBJ1-1; D perhaps matches TRBD1 (5 bases). There are 13 residues in the CDR3. Germline-derived CDR1 and CDR2 are DFQATT and SNEGSKA (reference sequence). V was shortened by 6 bases and J by 0 bases, with 11 bases between the two germline ends. In nucleotides, the CDR3 is TGCAGTGCCCCGGGGCGCATGAACACTGAAGCTTTCTTT. It yields the protein CSAPGRMNTEAFF.

This clonotype was detected a few times. The chain has TRBV7-2 and TRBJ1-2; D is undetermined. This CDR3 region has 14 residues. The germline CDR1 and CDR2 sequences are SGHTA and FQGNSA. Trimming pared 5 bases from V and 4 bases from J, leaving 14 bases between. The CDR3 is CASSLEAWGYGYTF. The CDR3 DNA is TGTGCCAGCAGCCTAGAGGCGTGGGGCTATGGCTACACCTTC.

This clonotype was picked up many times. This chain connects TRBV28 to TRBJ2-6; tentatively, D is TRBD2 (6 bases). Trimming took 3 bases from V and 1 from J, leaving 7 bases between them. Germline CDR1 is MDHEN and CDR2 is SYDVKM. The length of the CDR3 is 15 residues. In DNA form, the CDR3 reads TGTGCCAGCAGTTTTCGGGGGTCTGGGGCCAACGTCCTGACTTTC. Its protein is CASSFRGSGANVLTF.

This clonotype was detected many times. The chain employs TRBV29-1 and TRBJ2-7; D may be TRBD2 (5 bases). This CDR3 has 14 amino acids. CDR1 is SQVTM, CDR2 ANQGSEA, per germline. The germline V and J ends were trimmed by 5 bases and 0 bases, with 14 bases remaining between them. The CDR3 bases are TGCAGCGTTAAAGCGGAGCCTAACTCCTACGAGCAGTACTTC. It is translated as CSVKAEPNSYEQYF.